Below, 11 T cell receptor beta chains from the same sample are listed, as sequenced in a study of graft-versus-host responses after intestinal transplantation. No antigen has been identified for these receptors. Clones were read by immunoSEQ multiplex PCR, and TCRdb kept only the in-frame ones, dropping some. The data hold around 78,000 clones, with about nine tenths observed a single time. Sequenced material: unstimulated CD8+ T cells sorted from spleen or lymph node cells, taken before transplant. The receptors were gathered from a human donor who was the organ donor for an intestinal transplant.

The CDR3 nucleotides read TGTGCCAGCAGTTACTCGAATTCCTACGAGCAGTACTTC. Translation: CASSYSNSYEQYF. The chain has TRBV6-5 and TRBJ2-7, with D unclear. The CDR3 consists of 13 residues. Germline V lookup: CDR1 MNHEY, CDR2 SVGAGI. V dropped 0 bases and J dropped 1 base, with 4 bases sitting between them.

The chain couples TRBV9 to TRBJ1-1, with a weak D call TRBD1 (5 bases). CDR1 is SGDLS, CDR2 YYNGEE, per germline. V was trimmed by 3 bases and J by 3 bases, leaving 12 bases between them. This CDR3 has 14 amino acids. The CDR3 sequence is CASSGLGGDTEAFF. The CDR3 DNA sequence: TGTGCCAGCAGCGGCCTTGGGGGAGACACTGAAGCTTTCTTT.

The rearrangement joins TRBV7-9 to TRBJ2-3; 8 nucleotides align to TRBD1. Germline V gene data show CDR1 as SEHNR and CDR2 as FQNEAQ (reference sequence). The CDR3 consists of 17 residues. V lost 3 bases, J lost 3 bases, and 11 bases stayed unmatched. The CDR3 DNA reads TGTGCCAGCAGCTTTCCCCCAGAGGACAGGGTTACAGATACGCAGTATTTT. Its translation is CASSFPPEDRVTDTQYF. The full variable domain, with the rest looked up from reference TRBV7-9 and TRBJ2-3, is DTGVSQNPRHKITKRGQNVTFRCDPISEHNRLYWYRQTLGQGPEFLTYFQNEAQLEKSRLLSDRFSAERPKGSFSTLEIQRTEQGDSAMYLCASSFPPEDRVTDTQYFGPGTRLTVL.

The J gene is TRBJ2-5, the V gene TRBV27; D perhaps matches TRBD2 (5 bases). CDR3 length equals 15 residues. Looked up from germline, CDR1 is MNHEY and CDR2 is SMNVEV (reference sequence). Trimming pared 6 bases from V and 2 bases from J, leaving 16 bases between. CDR3 in DNA: TGTGCCAGCAGCCCCTTCTCGGGGAAGCAAGAGACCCAGTACTTC. As protein: CASSPFSGKQETQYF.

CDR3 in amino acids: CASSLVGKRGPYNEQFF. The CDR3 coding sequence is TGTGCCAGCAGCTTAGTTGGAAAGCGGGGGCCGTACAATGAGCAGTTCTTC. V and J are TRBV7-9 and TRBJ2-1, with 8 bases fitting TRBD2. V lost 1 base, J lost 4 bases, and 9 bases stayed unmatched. CDR3 length equals 17 residues. CDR1 is SEHNR, CDR2 FQNEAQ, per germline (reference sequence).

The rearrangement joins TRBV27 to TRBJ1-5, with TRBD1 matching 9 bases. CDR1 MNHEY and CDR2 SMNVEV come from the germline V gene (reference sequence). The CDR3 is 17 residues long. V trimming: 5 bases; J trimming: 2 bases; junction bases outside the gene matches: 10. CDR3: CASSPGTGSIGNQPQHF. The CDR3 nucleotides are TGTGCCAGCAGTCCGGGGACAGGGAGCATCGGCAATCAGCCCCAGCATTTT.

This chain joins TRBV30 and TRBJ2-7, with TRBD1 matching over 11 bases. After removal of 0 bases from V and 5 bases from J, the junction contained 6 bases not matched to a gene. The V gene's germline CDR1 is GTSNPN and CDR2 SVGIG (reference sequence). CDR3 length equals 15 residues. The DNA of the CDR3 is TGTGCCTGGAGTGTACCACCGGGACAGGGGGACGAGCAGTACTTC. This translates into CAWSVPPGQGDEQYF.

CDR3 coding DNA: TGTGCCAGCAGTTTCTCAGGCAACACTGAAGCTTTCTTT. This sequence encodes CASSFSGNTEAFF. The V call is TRBV28, the J call TRBJ1-1; the D is unclear. The CDR3 spans 13 residues. Germline V lookup: CDR1 MDHEN, CDR2 SYDVKM. Trimming shortened V by 3 bases and J by 2 bases, and 7 bases separated the two germline ends.

As regards this clone: Within the sample, other DNA sequences also encode this same CDR3. This chain uses TRBV28 with TRBJ1-6; the D is unclear. V was pared by 3 bases and J by 0 bases, with 9 bases between. Germline CDR1 MDHEN, CDR2 SYDVKM. The CDR3 sequence is 16 residues long. The CDR3 nucleotides are TGTGCCAGCAGTTTTCACACGAGCTCCTATAATTCACCCCTCCACTTT. The encoded protein is CASSFHTSSYNSPLHF.

This rearrangement joins TRBV6-6 to TRBJ2-7; D uncertain. CDR3 length: 15 residues. Looked up from germline, CDR1 is MNHNY and CDR2 is SVGAGI (reference sequence). V was cut by 0 bases and J by 2 bases, with 11 bases left in between. The CDR3 coding sequence is TGTGCCAGCAGTTACTCTGGGTCACCGGCCTACGAGCAGTACTTC. It specifies CASSYSGSPAYEQYF.

V is TRBV28 and J is TRBJ1-1; 8 positions agree with TRBD1. CDR1 is MDHEN and CDR2 is SYDVKM in the germline V gene. J lost 0 bases, V lost 5 bases, and 17 bases had no gene match. There are 19 residues in the CDR3. Here the CDR3 DNA reads TGTGCCAGCAGTCCCTCCTTAGACAGGGGTCGCCCCCTGAACACTGAAGCTTTCTTT. Its translation is CASSPSLDRGRPLNTEAFF.